Here is one T cell receptor beta chain with its context. The antigen is unknown. Synthesis of TCR beta cDNA was carried out from 500 ng total RNA with a constant-region primer. Library construction for TCR beta comprised three nested multiplex PCR rounds performed with slightly modified ARM-PCR. The first two PCR rounds used TRBV1-TRBV30 primers with a Cbeta primer, roughly 10 cycles each. A single record per CDR3 protein comes from TCRdb applying MiXCR to the multiplex PCR reads. There are about 180,000 distinct CDR3 sequences in the sample; around 60% occur only once, and around three quarters lies in the top ten. J was trimmed by 4 bases and V by 5 bases; bases with no gene match: 11. The CDR3 spans 17 residues. The entry originates in a study of tumor-infiltrating lymphocytes in primary liver carcinoma. At the level of the study: Primary liver carcinomas in the patients were surgically resected.

Study-wide findings and caveats: Compared with blood, tumor repertoires held significantly more in their top 250 clones.

Extraction also yielded germline DNA, while blood RNA was obtained from unsorted whole blood. This receptor was taken from a man aged 35-49 years with primary liver carcinoma and hepatitis B virus infection. The sample taken for sequencing was peripheral blood. V is TRBV12-3 or TRBV12-4 and J is TRBJ2-5; TRBD2 matches 12 bases. The DNA of the CDR3 is TGTGCCAGCAGTCGGCCCCGACTAGCGGGAGTAGGAGAGACCCAGTACTTC. Encoded protein: CASSRPRLAGVGETQYF.